This T cell receptor (beta chain) was observed in a study of cytomegalovirus exposure and HLA in healthy donors. Looking at the study overall: As released early, the data held about 85 million unique TCRs from HLA-typed donors. The study's findings and limits: In a later analysis, common viral pathogens appeared linked to several of the most significant clusters. The study recorded 160 or so TCR beta chains that were cytomegalovirus-associated.

The PCR had 60 Vbeta and 13 Jbeta primers. The assay was immunoSEQ multiplex PCR, and TCRdb's table has in-frame clones only and misses some. Of some 220,000 clones in the sample, 70% to 90% were seen once. With respect to this clone: The antigen remains undetermined.

The sequencing input was PBMCs. The clonotype originates from a girl aged 2 to 9 in good health and CMV-seronegative.

This chain's CDR3 is CASRQGFGTDTQYF. The CDR3 DNA is TGTGCCAGCAGACAGGGATTCGGGACAGATACGCAGTATTTT. The chain uses TRBV6-1 and TRBJ2-3; a possible D gene is TRBD1 (6 bases). The CDR3 covers 14 residues. The V end was cut by 6 bases, the J end by 3 bases, with 13 bases between. CDR1 and CDR2 from the germline V gene are MNHNS and SASEGT.